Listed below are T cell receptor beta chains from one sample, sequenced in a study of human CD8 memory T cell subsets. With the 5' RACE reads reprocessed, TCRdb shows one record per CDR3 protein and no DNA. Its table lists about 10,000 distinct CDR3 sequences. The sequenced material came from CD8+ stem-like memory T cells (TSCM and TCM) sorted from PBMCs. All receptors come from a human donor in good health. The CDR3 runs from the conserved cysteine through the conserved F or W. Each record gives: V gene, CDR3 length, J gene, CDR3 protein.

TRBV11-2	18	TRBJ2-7	CASSLNPAPGQGAYEQYF
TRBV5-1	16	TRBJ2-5	CASSLALAGSWETQYF
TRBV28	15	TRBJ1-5	CASNKGQGINQPQHF
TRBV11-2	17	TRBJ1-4	CASSLGRWRVPNEKLFF
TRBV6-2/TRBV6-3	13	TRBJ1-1	CASRIGPYTEAFF
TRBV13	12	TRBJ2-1	CASSSTRYEQFF
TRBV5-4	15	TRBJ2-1	CASRTSGASYNEQFF
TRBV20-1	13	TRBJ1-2	CSAQGTGNYGYTF
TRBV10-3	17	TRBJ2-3	CAITSGLAGESADTQYF
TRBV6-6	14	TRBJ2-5	CASRERGFRETQYF
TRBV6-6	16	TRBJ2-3	CASSTPAGKNPDTQYF
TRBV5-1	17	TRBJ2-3	CASSLAPQGASTDTQYF
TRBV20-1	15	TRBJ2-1	CSARDLAGAGNEQFF
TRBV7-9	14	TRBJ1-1	CASSFNQGSREAFF
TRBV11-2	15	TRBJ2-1	CASSLGTGLGNEQFF
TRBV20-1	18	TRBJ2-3	CSARDLAPRTGGPYTQYF
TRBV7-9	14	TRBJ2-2	CATMTGGNTGELFF